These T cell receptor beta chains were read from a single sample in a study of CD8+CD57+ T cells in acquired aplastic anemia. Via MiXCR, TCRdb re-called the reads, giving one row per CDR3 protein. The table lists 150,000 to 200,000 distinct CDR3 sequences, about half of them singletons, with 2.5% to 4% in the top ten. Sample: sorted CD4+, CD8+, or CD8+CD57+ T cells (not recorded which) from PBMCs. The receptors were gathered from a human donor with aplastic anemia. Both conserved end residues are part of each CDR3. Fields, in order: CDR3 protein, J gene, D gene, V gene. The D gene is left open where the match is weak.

CASSRDCGYTF | TRBJ1-2 | NA | TRBV5-6
CSANNAGGGRSNQPQHF | TRBJ1-5 | TRBD1 | TRBV20-1
CASSYSNRGAYEQYF | TRBJ2-7 | TRBD1 | TRBV6-5
CASSGGGSLGEAFF | TRBJ1-1 | NA | TRBV2
CASRTQGPLHF | TRBJ1-6 | NA | TRBV12-3/TRBV12-4
CSARVPGQGSSGYTF | TRBJ1-2 | TRBD1 | TRBV20-1
CSANWLLTTTPQETQYF | TRBJ2-5 | NA | TRBV20-1
CASSSGVNTGELFF | TRBJ2-2 | NA | TRBV6-5
CATSRAGADSSGYTF | TRBJ1-2 | NA | TRBV15
CAIRDRGYSPLHF | TRBJ1-6 | TRBD1 | TRBV10-3
CASSFGTGREQPQHF | TRBJ1-5 | NA | TRBV5-5
CSATTSGGAEQYF | TRBJ2-7 | TRBD2 | TRBV20-1
CASSMGQGNTGELFF | TRBJ2-2 | TRBD1 | TRBV6-1
CATSRDLGSTEAFF | TRBJ1-1 | NA | TRBV15
CARYKGLVGQYF | TRBJ2-3 | TRBD2 | TRBV25-1
CSARGKSGLGENIQYF | TRBJ2-4 | NA | TRBV20-1
CASSIQGTYGYTF | TRBJ1-2 | NA | TRBV19
CASRGAPNEKLFF | TRBJ1-4 | NA | TRBV19
CAISEDRGDTEASF | TRBJ1-1 | TRBD1 | TRBV10-3
CASSIVHRDRDEKLFF | TRBJ1-4 | TRBD1 | TRBV19
CSAPPTRTEAFF | TRBJ1-1 | NA | TRBV20-1
CASSFFRQGGNYGYTF | TRBJ1-2 | NA | TRBV25-1